The 26 T cell receptor beta chains below come from one sample, sequenced in a study of regulatory T cells in long-lasting Graves disease. According to the study, TCR beta libraries were built with iRepertoire HTBI primers and CDR3-region Arm-PCR. TCRdb passed the multiplex PCR reads through MiXCR, listing each CDR3 protein once. The data hold about 420,000 distinct CDR3 sequences, with 20% to 25% observed a single time. The time point here: persistent/refractory GD, antithyroid drugs over 5 years with positive TRAb. PBMC-extracted RNA yielded the TCR library. The source was peripheral blood mononuclear cells (PBMCs), collected when the disease was refractory, from a patient treated with antithyroid drugs. The receptors shown here come from a female donor with Graves disease.

In its sample, this clonotype was seen a few times. The V and J genes are TRBV29-1 and TRBJ2-7; 7 bases are a match to TRBD1. The CDR3 runs to 14 residues. V gave up 2 bases and J gave up 3 bases; unmatched junction bases: 7. CDR1 and CDR2 (germline): SQVTM, ANQGSEA. The CDR3 DNA reads TGCAGCGTTGAACCCGGGACAGTTTACTACGAGCAGTACTTC. Its translation: CSVEPGTVYYEQYF.

This clonotype appeared many times. The V gene is TRBV3-1, the J gene TRBJ2-5; the match to TRBD2 covers 8 bases. V was pared by 0 bases and J by 4 bases, with 7 bases of the junction left unmatched. Germline V gene data show CDR1 as LGHDT and CDR2 as YNNKEL (reference sequence). The CDR3 is 16 residues long. The CDR3 nucleotides read TGTGCCAGCAGCCAAGACCTGGGGGCGGGAGGAGAGACCCAGTACTTC. It specifies CASSQDLGAGGETQYF.

This clonotype has a handful of counts. The V call is TRBV4-3, the J call TRBJ1-4; D ambiguous. Germline V gene data show CDR1 as LGHNA and CDR2 as YSLEER. Trimming pared 4 bases from V and 7 bases from J, leaving 13 bases between. The CDR3 spans 14 residues. In DNA form, the CDR3 reads TGCGCCAGCAGCCGAACGTCAGTGAGTGAAAAACTGTTTTTT. Translating it yields CASSRTSVSEKLFF.

There are a few counts of this clonotype. The chain employs TRBV5-1 and TRBJ1-4, with unresolved D. V lost 7 bases, J lost 0 bases, and 7 bases lay in between. Germline V CDR1 and CDR2: SGHRS, YFSETQ. The CDR3 contains 13 residues. The CDR3 bases are TGCGCCAGCCGGGAACCAACTAATGAAAAACTGTTTTTT. It is translated as CASREPTNEKLFF.

A few counts support this clonotype. This chain uses TRBV19 with TRBJ1-2; D is uncertain. The CDR3 runs 15 residues. The ends were cut back, 3 bases at V and 4 bases at J, with 15 bases in the middle. CDR1 LNHDA and CDR2 SQIVND come from the germline V gene (reference sequence). CDR3 sequence (DNA): TGTGCCAGTAGTATTGGGCAGACCCCTCGCTATGGCTACACCTTC. Protein sequence: CASSIGQTPRYGYTF.

The V call is TRBV14, the J call TRBJ1-1; D ambiguous. CDR3 size: 13 residues. Trimming cost V 3 bases and J 3 bases, with 8 bases left between them. The germline V gene encodes CDR1 SGHDN and CDR2 FVKESK. CDR3 region: CASSHRDYTEAFF. CDR3 nucleotides: TGTGCCAGCAGCCATCGGGATTACACTGAAGCTTTCTTT. The variable domain in full, with the rest retrieved from reference TRBV14 and TRBJ1-1, is EAGVTQFPSHSVIEKGQTVTLRCDPISGHDNLYWYRRVMGKEIKFLLHFVKESKQDESGMPNNRFLAERTGGTYSTLKVQPAELEDSGVYFCASSHRDYTEAFFGQGTRLTVV.

This clonotype showed up many times. This chain links TRBV6-5 with TRBJ1-3; D gene unclear. This CDR3 is built from 13 residues. Looked up from germline, CDR1 is MNHEY and CDR2 is SVGAGI. Trimming left V 3 bases short and J 7 bases short, with 10 bases between. The CDR3 protein is CASSYSRRNTIYF. The CDR3 DNA reads TGTGCCAGCAGTTATTCCCGACGGAACACCATATATTTT.

There are a few counts of this clonotype. The chain carries TRBV4-1 and TRBJ1-1; 7 bases line up with TRBD1. The V gene end was trimmed by 0 bases and the J gene end by 5 bases; junction bases not matched to a gene: 6. This CDR3 has 15 residues. Germline V gene data show CDR1 as MGHRA and CDR2 as YSYEKL. The CDR3 region is CASSQDEGAYTEAFF. CDR3 in DNA: TGCGCCAGCAGCCAAGATGAGGGGGCGTATACTGAAGCTTTCTTT.

This clonotype came up a few times. The chain uses TRBV5-1 and TRBJ1-1; 7 positions agree with TRBD1. Germline V gene lookup returns CDR1 SGHRS and CDR2 YFSETQ. The CDR3 is 15 residues long. V lost 5 bases, J lost 0 bases, and 7 bases stayed unmatched. The CDR3, as DNA: TGCGCCAGCAGGGAGTCACAGGGGATGAACACTGAAGCTTTCTTT. This encodes CASRESQGMNTEAFF. The full variable domain, with the rest looked up from reference TRBV5-1 and TRBJ1-1, is KAGVTQTPRYLIKTRGQQVTLSCSPISGHRSVSWYQQTPGQGLQFLFEYFSETQRNKGNFPGRFSGRQFSNSRSEMNVSTLELGDSALYLCASRESQGMNTEAFFGQGTRLTVV.

Remarks on this clonotype: A read error may be the cause here, since a much bigger clone is one base away. CDR3 loop: CVSSSGQVNTEAFF. CDR3 DNA sequence: TGTGTCAGCAGCTCGGGACAGGTGAACACTGAAGCTTTCTTT. The chain carries TRBV11-1 and TRBJ1-1; 8 positions agree with TRBD1. CDR3 length: 14 residues. The germline V gene has CDR1 SGHAT and CDR2 FQDESV (reference sequence).

This clonotype was counted a few times. The rearrangement links TRBV20-1 to TRBJ2-5; D uncertain. Germline values: CDR1 DFQATT, CDR2 SNEGSKA (reference sequence). V lost 3 bases, J lost 5 bases, and 13 bases lay in between. The CDR3 contains 13 residues. CDR3 coding DNA: TGCAGTGCTAGGTATAGGGTAGAGGAGACCCAGTACTTC. As protein: CSARYRVEETQYF.

The J gene is TRBJ2-5, the V gene TRBV29-1, with unresolved D. Trimming stripped 4 bases from V and 5 bases from J, with 8 bases between. Looked up from germline, CDR1 is SQVTM and CDR2 is ANQGSEA. There are 11 residues in the CDR3. CDR3 nucleotides: TGCAGCGTTGCCACTTGGGAGACCCAGTACTTC. Residues: CSVATWETQYF.

This clonotype was detected only once. The chain combines TRBV30 with TRBJ2-3; D call uncertain. Trimming stripped 0 bases from V and 5 bases from J, with 6 bases between. The germline V gene encodes CDR1 GTSNPN and CDR2 SVGIG (reference sequence). The CDR3 is 12 residues long. As DNA, the CDR3 is TGTGCCTGGAGTGTACTGCAAGATACGCAGTATTTT. This sequence encodes CAWSVLQDTQYF.

The chain recombines TRBV4-3 with TRBJ2-5; 10 nucleotides match TRBD2. Germline V lookup: CDR1 LGHNA, CDR2 YSLEER. The V gene end was trimmed by 2 bases and the J gene end by 4 bases; junction bases not matched to a gene: 4. The CDR3 spans 15 residues. Here the CDR3 DNA reads TGCGCCAGCAGCCAAACAGCGGGAGGGGGAGAGACCCAGTACTTC. It specifies CASSQTAGGGETQYF.

This clonotype was detected ten times or more. DNA for the CDR3: TGCAGTGCTAGGGGGCCGTCGAGCTCCTACGAGCAGTACTTC. Residues: CSARGPSSSYEQYF. This chain uses TRBV20-1 with TRBJ2-7, with TRBD1 as a possible D gene (5 bases). Trimming shortened V by 3 bases and J by 0 bases, and 12 bases separated the two germline ends. CDR1 and CDR2 (germline): DFQATT, SNEGSKA (reference sequence). This CDR3 spans 14 amino acids.

V and J are TRBV2 and TRBJ2-3, with 12 bases matching TRBD2. In germline, CDR1 is SNHLY, CDR2 FYNNEI. The length of the CDR3 is 15 residues. Trimming at V came to 1 base and at J to 8 bases, leaving 4 bases not matched to a gene. The CDR3 sequence is CASSEGTSGDVTQYF. In DNA form, the CDR3 reads TGTGCCAGCAGTGAAGGGACTAGCGGGGACGTTACGCAGTATTTT.

The chain couples TRBV7-2 to TRBJ1-1; D is undetermined. The CDR3 has 15 amino acids. The germline V gene has CDR1 SGHTA and CDR2 FQGNSA. Trimming took 0 bases from V and 12 from J, leaving 20 bases between them. The CDR3 region has the DNA TGTGCCAGCAGCTTAGCGGGGAATGGTGGGAACGGTTCTTTCTTT. This translates into CASSLAGNGGNGSFF.

There are many counts of this clonotype. The rearrangement links TRBV14 to TRBJ1-2, with D tentatively TRBD1 (5 bases). There are 14 residues in the CDR3. The ends were cut back, 5 bases at V and 0 bases at J, with 10 bases in the middle. The V gene's germline CDR1 is SGHDN and CDR2 FVKESK. CDR3 in amino acids: CASSSLTANYGYTF. For the CDR3, the DNA is TGTGCCAGCAGCTCCCTGACAGCTAACTATGGCTACACCTTC.

The chain joins TRBV30 to TRBJ1-5, with unresolved D. The CDR3 is 13 residues long. The germline V and J ends were trimmed by 3 bases and 2 bases, with 8 bases remaining between them. Germline V CDR1 and CDR2: GTSNPN, SVGIG (reference sequence). In DNA form, the CDR3 reads TGTGCCTGGAGGGACGGGGGCAATCAGCCCCAGCATTTT. As protein: CAWRDGGNQPQHF.

V gene TRBV7-9 combines with J gene TRBJ1-4; a possible D gene is TRBD1 (6 bases). Germline V gives CDR1 SEHNR, CDR2 FQNEAQ (reference sequence). Trimming cost V 4 bases and J 3 bases, with 9 bases left between them. The CDR3 is made up of 14 amino acids. The CDR3 sequence is CASSYRASNEKLFF. DNA for the CDR3: TGTGCCAGCAGCTACAGGGCGTCTAATGAAAAACTGTTTTTT.

V gene TRBV30 combines with J gene TRBJ1-6; tentative D call: TRBD1 (6 bases). Per germline, CDR1 GTSNPN and CDR2 SVGIG (reference sequence). There are 13 residues in the CDR3. V dropped 4 bases and J dropped 10 bases, with 14 bases sitting between them. The CDR3 loop reads CAWTVGARSPLHF. CDR3 DNA: TGTGCCTGGACTGTGGGGGCACGGTCACCCCTCCACTTT.

The chain has TRBV2 and TRBJ1-6; TRBD1 matches at 8 bases. The CDR3 extends over 16 amino acids. The germline CDR1 and CDR2 sequences are SNHLY and FYNNEI. Trimming at V came to 8 bases and at J to 9 bases, leaving 15 bases not matched to a gene. CDR3 in amino acids: CASARDRTVGSSPLHF. The CDR3 bases are TGTGCCAGCGCCCGGGACAGGACCGTGGGAAGTTCACCCCTCCACTTT.

The rearrangement joins TRBV20-1 to TRBJ2-5; 7 bases are a match to TRBD2. Germline V gives CDR1 DFQATT, CDR2 SNEGSKA (reference sequence). V trimming: 5 bases; J trimming: 3 bases; junction bases outside the gene matches: 6. The CDR3 spans 13 residues. The CDR3 DNA reads TGCAGTGCTTATAGCGGGCGTGAAGAGACCCAGTACTTC. Residues: CSAYSGREETQYF.

In nucleotides, the CDR3 is TGCGCCAGCAGCCTACACCTGGAGACTGAAGCTTTCTTT. Protein: CASSLHLETEAFF. The V gene is TRBV4-1, the J gene TRBJ1-1; D gene ambiguous. The CDR3 loop spans 13 amino acids. The V gene's germline CDR1 is MGHRA and CDR2 YSYEKL. V lost 4 bases, J lost 5 bases, and 11 bases lay in between.

The count of this clonotype is one. The chain recombines TRBV2 with TRBJ2-7; 10 bases are a match to TRBD2. The end of the DNA fits TRBJ2-5 better, so the J call may be wrong. The CDR3 consists of 16 residues. Germline V lookup: CDR1 SNHLY, CDR2 FYNNEI. DNA for the CDR3: TGTGCCAGCAGCGCGTGGAGCAGCGGGGGGGCGGAGACCCAGTACTTC. Translated, it gives CASSAWSSGGAETQYF.

This clonotype has only a few counts. The chain carries TRBV6-1 and TRBJ1-2; D gene unclear. Germline V CDR1 and CDR2: MNHNS, SASEGT. V was trimmed by 0 bases and J by 6 bases, leaving 5 bases between them. The length of the CDR3 is 12 residues. CDR3 DNA sequence: TGTGCCAGCAGTGAAGCGCGTGATGGCTACACCTTC. It encodes CASSEARDGYTF.